This T cell receptor beta chain is drawn from a study of T cell responses to AZD1222 COVID-19 vaccine. At the level of the study: Timing groups of about 4 and about 12 weeks for second doses were pooled.

Profiling relied on immunoSEQ multiplex PCR, and the TCRdb table lists in-frame clones only, not all of them. The sample has 150,000 or so clones, 90% to 95% seen once. Germline CDR1 SGHAT, CDR2 FQNNGV. The CDR3 has 12 residues. V dropped 0 bases and J dropped 13 bases, with 10 bases sitting between them. The specimen was peripheral blood, collected on day 0 of AZD1222 vaccination. The clonotype comes from an adult in good health. The genes are TRBV11-2 and TRBJ2-1; possibly TRBD2 for D (6 bases). In DNA, the CDR3 is TGTGCCAGCAGCTTAGACTGGAGGGGCCAGTTCTTC. This sequence encodes CASSLDWRGQFF. Complete variable domain (other parts from reference TRBV11-2 and TRBJ2-1): EAGVAQSPRYKIIEKRQSVAFWCNPISGHATLYWYQQILGQGPKLLIQFQNNGVVDDSQLPKDRFSAERLKGVDSTLKIQPAKLEDSAVYLCASSLDWRGQFFGPGTRLTVL.